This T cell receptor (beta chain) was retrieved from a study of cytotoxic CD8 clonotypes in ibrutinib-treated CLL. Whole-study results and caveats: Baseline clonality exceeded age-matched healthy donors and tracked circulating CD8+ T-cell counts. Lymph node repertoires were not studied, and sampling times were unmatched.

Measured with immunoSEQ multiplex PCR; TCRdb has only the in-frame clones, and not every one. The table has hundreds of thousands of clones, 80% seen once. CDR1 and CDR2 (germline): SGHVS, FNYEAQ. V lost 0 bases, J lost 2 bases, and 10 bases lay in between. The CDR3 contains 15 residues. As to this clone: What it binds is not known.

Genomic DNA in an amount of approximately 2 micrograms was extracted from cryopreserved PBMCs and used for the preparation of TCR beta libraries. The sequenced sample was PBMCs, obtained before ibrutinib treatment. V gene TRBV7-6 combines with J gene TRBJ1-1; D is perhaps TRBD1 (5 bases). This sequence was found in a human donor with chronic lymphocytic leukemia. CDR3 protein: CASSLAGTQNTEAFF. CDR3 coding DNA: TGTGCCAGCAGCTTAGCTGGGACCCAAAACACTGAAGCTTTCTTT.